This TCR beta chain emerged from a study of technical replicates of blood from a handful of donors. From germline, CDR1 is KGHSH and CDR2 LQKENI. This CDR3 spans 15 amino acids. Trimming pared 5 bases from V and 0 bases from J, leaving 13 bases between. Sequencing was performed with immunoSEQ multiplex PCR; in TCRdb, only in-frame clones are kept and a portion is missing. The sample lists roughly 15,000 clones, more than 75% occurring once. This TCR was sampled from a human donor in good health. The sample comprised PBMCs. This chain joins TRBV18 and TRBJ1-1; D is possibly TRBD1 (5 bases). In nucleotides, the CDR3 is TGTGCCAGCTCAGACTCAGGGTTCATGAACACTGAAGCTTTCTTT. It is translated as CASSDSGFMNTEAFF.